These 31 T cell receptor beta chains came from one sample sequenced in a study of T cells in Graves' hyperthyroidism and ophthalmopathy. The TCR beta CDR3 regions underwent amplification using RNA transcripts as the source. With the HTBI primer set, the TCR CDR3 went through a first round of RT-PCR. TCRdb reprocessed the multiplex PCR reads via MiXCR and lists one record per CDR3 protein. The sample shows around 250,000 distinct CDR3 sequences, 13% to 15% of them seen only once. The sequencing sample was made of blood. The receptors here all came from a woman aged 40 to 50 with Graves' hyperthyroidism that later progressed to Graves' ophthalmopathy.

This clonotype was observed at least ten times. This rearrangement joins TRBV11-2 to TRBJ2-1; D unresolved. Trimming removed 5 bases from V and 7 bases from J, with 9 bases in between. Germline V gives CDR1 SGHAT, CDR2 FQNNGV. This CDR3 contains 12 residues. CDR3 coding DNA: TGTGCCAGCAGCCCGTTCCAAAATGAGCAGTTCTTC. The encoded protein is CASSPFQNEQFF.

This clonotype was counted at least ten times. This CDR3 reads CSARHIWVGAGGPVWYEQYF. The CDR3 DNA sequence: TGCAGTGCTAGACATATTTGGGTCGGGGCGGGAGGGCCCGTGTGGTACGAGCAGTACTTC. This chain links TRBV20-1 with TRBJ2-7; 9 bases align to TRBD2. The germline CDR1 and CDR2 sequences are DFQATT and SNEGSKA (reference sequence). The junction had 24 bases not matched to a gene; V was cut back by 2 bases and J by 4 bases. The CDR3 consists of 20 residues.

This clonotype was recorded once. This may come from a read error, since a much larger clone is one base off. This sequence joins TRBV7-9 and TRBJ2-1; D is uncertain. The CDR3 is 16 residues long. The V gene's germline CDR1 is SEHNR and CDR2 FQNEAQ (reference sequence). The CDR3 spells CASSLISSPPYNEKFF. CDR3 sequence (DNA): TGTGCCAGCAGCTTAATTTCGTCCCCGCCCTACAATGAGAAGTTCTTC.

This clonotype has at least ten counts. The chain combines TRBV12-3 or TRBV12-4 with TRBJ1-5, with D possibly matching TRBD1 (5 bases). This CDR3 comprises 14 residues. Trimming shortened V by 6 bases and J by 6 bases, and 15 bases separated the two germline ends. CDR3: CASSSTVVSQPQHF. The CDR3 bases are TGTGCCAGCAGCTCGACAGTAGTAAGTCAGCCCCAGCATTTT.

The V call is TRBV4-1, the J call TRBJ2-6; possibly TRBD2 for D (6 bases). Germline CDR1 is MGHRA and CDR2 is YSYEKL. CDR3 size: 16 residues. V lost 0 bases to trimming and J lost 2 bases, with 8 bases between them. The CDR3 sequence: CASSQDGGTGANVLTF. In nucleotides, the CDR3 is TGCGCCAGCAGCCAAGATGGAGGGACTGGGGCCAACGTCCTGACTTTC.

This clonotype was counted ten times or more. CDR3 DNA sequence: TGCGCCAGCAGGCTAGCGAACTCCTACGAGCAGTACTTC. This sequence encodes CASRLANSYEQYF. The chain has TRBV10-2 and TRBJ2-7; tentative D call: TRBD2 (6 bases). V was trimmed by 6 bases and J by 0 bases, leaving 9 bases between them. CDR1 is WSHSY and CDR2 is SAAADI in the germline V gene. The CDR3 sequence is 13 residues long.

This clonotype was found many times. The rearrangement links TRBV29-1 to TRBJ2-7; 7 bases agree with TRBD1. The ends lost 4 bases at V and 2 bases at J; junction bases unmatched: 5. CDR1 and CDR2 from the germline V gene are SQVTM and ANQGSEA. This CDR3 region has 13 residues. The CDR3, as DNA: TGCAGCGTTGGACAGGGCTACGCCTACGAGCAGTACTTC. The encoded protein is CSVGQGYAYEQYF.

To note about this clonotype: Being one base from a much bigger clone, this may be a read error. This chain's CDR3 is CASSLGLLHGYTF. The CDR3 bases are TGTGCCAGCAGCTTAGGACTGCTCCATGGCTACACCTTC. The J gene is TRBJ1-2, the V gene TRBV11-2; D is undetermined. Trimming took 1 base from V and 6 from J, leaving 9 bases between them. CDR3 length: 13 residues. Per germline, CDR1 SGHAT and CDR2 FQNNGV.

The chain is built from TRBV20-1 and TRBJ2-2; D is unclear. The V end lost 5 bases, the J end lost 3 bases, and 7 bases lay between the germline ends. Per the germline V gene, CDR1 is DFQATT and CDR2 is SNEGSKA (reference sequence). This CDR3 is 12 amino acids long. The chain's CDR3 is CSAASHTGELFF. CDR3 in DNA: TGCAGTGCTGCGTCCCACACCGGGGAGCTGTTTTTT.

This clonotype has only a few counts. V gene TRBV7-9 combines with J gene TRBJ1-1; D remains unclear. V lost 5 bases to trimming and J lost 3 bases, with 7 bases between them. Germline V gives CDR1 SEHNR, CDR2 FQNEAQ (reference sequence). This CDR3 region has 12 residues. The CDR3 spells CASSPPDTEAFF. The CDR3 nucleotides are TGTGCCAGCAGCCCCCCCGACACTGAAGCTTTCTTT. The full variable domain, completed using reference TRBV7-9 and TRBJ1-1, is DTGVSQNPRHKITKRGQNVTFRCDPISEHNRLYWYRQTLGQGPEFLTYFQNEAQLEKSRLLSDRFSAERPKGSFSTLEIQRTEQGDSAMYLCASSPPDTEAFFGQGTRLTVV.

The CDR3 sequence is CATQRVWGGGAQPQHF. The CDR3 DNA follows: TGTGCCACCCAAAGGGTTTGGGGGGGAGGGGCACAGCCCCAGCATTTT. The V call is TRBV15, the J call TRBJ1-5; maybe TRBD1 (5 bases). V gave up 8 bases and J gave up 7 bases, with 24 bases separating them. The CDR3 length is 16 residues. Looked up from germline, CDR1 is LNHNV and CDR2 is YYDKDF (reference sequence).

With regard to this clonotype: A much larger clone is a single base away; this may be a read error. The chain has TRBV5-1 and TRBJ2-2; D remains unclear. CDR1 is SGHRS and CDR2 is YFSETQ in the germline V gene. The CDR3 runs 14 residues. V shed 3 bases and J shed 3 bases, with 9 bases lying between them. This CDR3 is CASSSLSDTGELFF. The CDR3, as DNA: TGCGCCAGCAGCTCGCTGTCGGACACCGGGGAGCTGTTTTTT.

The chain couples TRBV6-2 or TRBV6-3 to TRBJ2-7; tentatively, D is TRBD1 (5 bases). Germline-derived CDR1 and CDR2 are MNHEY and SVGEGT. Trimming took off 4 bases at V and 5 bases at J, with 18 bases between the two ends. This CDR3 comprises 15 residues. Here the CDR3 reads CASSSLRPGRDEQYF. The CDR3, as DNA: TGTGCCAGCAGTTCCCTGAGGCCCGGCAGGGACGAGCAGTACTTC.

This clonotype has just a few counts. This chain links TRBV29-1 with TRBJ2-1; D gene ambiguous. V gave up 4 bases and J gave up 7 bases, with 14 bases separating them. This CDR3 has 13 residues. CDR1 and CDR2 (germline): SQVTM, ANQGSEA. CDR3 in amino acids: CSVARKNQNEQFF. The CDR3 DNA follows: TGCAGCGTTGCAAGGAAGAACCAGAATGAGCAGTTCTTC.

The V and J genes are TRBV4-1 and TRBJ2-1; 13 bases are a match to TRBD2. Germline CDR1 reads MGHRA; CDR2 reads YSYEKL. The CDR3 runs to 17 residues. V lost 1 base to trimming and J lost 9 bases; unmatched junction nucleotides: 9. The CDR3 is CASSQAFTSGRGGEQFF. Here the CDR3 DNA reads TGCGCCAGCAGCCAAGCTTTCACTAGCGGGAGGGGGGGTGAGCAGTTCTTC.

This clonotype was seen repeatedly, ten times or more. The chain employs TRBV28 and TRBJ2-3; D gene unclear. Trimming shortened V by 4 bases and J by 2 bases, and 7 bases separated the two germline ends. The CDR3 runs 13 residues. Germline assignment: CDR1 MDHEN and CDR2 SYDVKM. CDR3 amino acids: CASSWGNTDTQYF. The CDR3 DNA follows: TGTGCCAGCAGTTGGGGAAACACAGATACGCAGTATTTT.

There are many counts of this clonotype. This sequence joins TRBV28 and TRBJ2-5; 8 nucleotides align to TRBD2. J gave up 13 bases and V 5 bases, and 9 bases lay outside the gene matches. The CDR3 runs to 12 residues. Germline values: CDR1 MDHEN, CDR2 SYDVKM. CDR3 coding DNA: TGTGCCAGCAGTCCCCTCGGGACTAGTCTGTACTTC. Translation: CASSPLGTSLYF. The full variable domain, in which reference TRBV28 and TRBJ2-5 provide the parts outside the CDR3, is DVKVTQSSRYLVKRTGEKVFLECVQDMDHENMFWYRQDPGLGLRLIYFSYDVKMKEKGDIPEGYSVSREKKERFSLILESASTNQTSMYLCASSPLGTSLYFGPGTRLLVL.

This clonotype was observed many times. The chain couples TRBV6-1 to TRBJ2-5; TRBD1 might be the D (6 bases). With 1 base removed from V and 8 bases from J, the gap between germline ends came to 11 bases. The CDR3 consists of 13 residues. Germline V gives CDR1 MNHNS, CDR2 SASEGT. The CDR3 is CASSEVEGHTQYF. The CDR3 bases are TGTGCCAGCAGTGAAGTTGAGGGACATACCCAGTACTTC.

The chain combines TRBV6-1 with TRBJ1-4; D call uncertain. Deletions cut 6 bases from V and 8 bases from J, with 10 bases between. CDR3 length: 12 residues. Germline CDR1 reads MNHNS; CDR2 reads SASEGT. Here the CDR3 DNA reads TGTGCCAGCAGCTTCGGGAGGGAAAAACTGTTTTTT. Its protein product is CASSFGREKLFF.

This clonotype was recorded at least ten times. The chain couples TRBV7-3 to TRBJ1-1; tentatively, D is TRBD1 (5 bases). Germline assignment: CDR1 SGHTA and CDR2 FQGTGA. Trimming shortened V by 5 bases and J by 4 bases, and 11 bases separated the two germline ends. This CDR3 spans 13 amino acids. CDR3 DNA sequence: TGTGCCAGCAGCGCTGGCAGGGCCACTGAAGCTTTCTTT. Translating it yields CASSAGRATEAFF.

Ten or more counts support this clonotype. The chain employs TRBV30 and TRBJ1-1; no clear D. Trimming left V 1 base short and J 12 bases short, with 9 bases between. This CDR3 spans 10 amino acids. The V gene's germline CDR1 is GTSNPN and CDR2 SVGIG (reference sequence). CDR3 bases: TGTGCCTGGAGTGGAACTAACCCTTTCTTT. Its translation is CAWSGTNPFF.

With respect to this clonotype: This sequence may be a read error, since a much larger clone differs from it by one base. The chain carries TRBV9 and TRBJ2-1, with D hard to call. There are 12 residues in the CDR3. Germline V gene lookup returns CDR1 SGDLS and CDR2 YYNGEE. The chain's CDR3 is CASSGENNGQFF. CDR3 DNA sequence: TGTGCCAGCAGCGGCGAGAACAATGGGCAGTTCTTC.

This clonotype was counted ten times or more. The chain links TRBV6-1 to TRBJ2-2, with D perhaps being TRBD1 or TRBD2 (5 bases each). The CDR3 spans 12 residues. Trimming pared 1 base from V and 12 bases from J, leaving 9 bases between. Germline lookup yields CDR1 MNHNS and CDR2 SASEGT. CDR3 loop: CASSEVGEKLFF. CDR3 sequence (DNA): TGTGCCAGCAGTGAAGTGGGGGAAAAGCTGTTTTTT.

This clonotype appeared many times. The rearrangement links TRBV6-1 to TRBJ2-7; 9 bases match TRBD1. This CDR3 has 14 amino acids. In germline, CDR1 is MNHNS, CDR2 SASEGT. After removal of 6 bases from V and 7 bases from J, the junction contained 10 bases not matched to a gene. CDR3 amino acids: CASSLTMTGGEQYF. The CDR3, as DNA: TGTGCCAGCAGCCTGACCATGACAGGGGGGGAGCAGTACTTC.

V and J are TRBV9 and TRBJ2-5, with D unclear. CDR3 length: 15 residues. Germline CDR1 SGDLS, CDR2 YYNGEE. The V end lost 4 bases, the J end lost 4 bases, and 17 bases lay between the germline ends. The CDR3 loop is CASSFSPSEGETQYF. CDR3 bases: TGTGCCAGCAGCTTCAGCCCCTCAGAAGGAGAGACCCAGTACTTC. Filled out from reference TRBV9 and TRBJ2-5, the complete variable domain reads DSGVTQTPKHLITATGQRVTLRCSPRSGDLSVYWYQQSLDQGLQFLIQYYNGEERAKGNILERFSAQQFPDLHSELNLSSLELGDSALYFCASSFSPSEGETQYFGPGTRLLVL.

This clonotype was seen at least ten times. The chain carries TRBV18 and TRBJ2-7; 7 bases are a match to TRBD2. CDR1 is KGHSH, CDR2 LQKENI, per germline. V dropped 6 bases and J dropped 5; count of bases not matched to a gene: 22. There are 18 residues in the CDR3. The CDR3 DNA reads TGTGCCAGCTCCCCCGTAGGATATCGCGGGAGAAGTAGCGACGAGCAGTACTTC. Translating gives CASSPVGYRGRSSDEQYF.

V and J are TRBV6-6 and TRBJ2-3, with 7 bases fitting TRBD2. Germline V gene data show CDR1 as MNHNY and CDR2 as SVGAGI (reference sequence). Trimming removed 0 bases from V and 4 bases from J; junction bases left unmatched: 1. CDR3 length equals 14 residues. This chain's CDR3 is CASSYSGRADTQYF. DNA of the CDR3: TGTGCCAGCAGTTACTCGGGGAGGGCAGATACGCAGTATTTT.

This clonotype has a count of ten or more. The chain uses TRBV20-1 and TRBJ1-5; perhaps TRBD1 as D (6 bases). The germline CDR1 and CDR2 sequences are DFQATT and SNEGSKA (reference sequence). The CDR3 has 14 residues. V was clipped by 2 bases and J by 3 bases, with 11 bases between them. DNA for the CDR3: TGCAGTGCTAGAAACAGGGAGGACAATCAGCCCCAGCATTTT. It specifies CSARNREDNQPQHF.

This clonotype came up a few times. The chain couples TRBV5-1 to TRBJ1-4; 9 bases align to TRBD1. With 1 base clipped from V and 6 bases from J, the junction kept 4 bases outside the gene matches. Looked up from germline, CDR1 is SGHRS and CDR2 is YFSETQ. The CDR3 covers 15 residues. CDR3 in DNA: TGCGCCAGCAGCTTGTCGGGACAGGGTTATGAAAAACTGTTTTTT. Translating gives CASSLSGQGYEKLFF.

The sample holds many counts of this clonotype. The chain has TRBV6-5 and TRBJ1-1; D remains unclear. This CDR3 is 14 amino acids long. Trimming left V 0 bases short and J 6 bases short, with 11 bases between. Per the germline V gene, CDR1 is MNHEY and CDR2 is SVGAGI. The CDR3 loop reads CASSYSTVSAEAFF. The CDR3 DNA is TGTGCCAGCAGTTACTCGACGGTGAGCGCTGAAGCTTTCTTT.

This clonotype was counted many times. The J gene is TRBJ2-6, the V gene TRBV5-6; weak D call: TRBD2 (5 bases). The length of the CDR3 is 16 residues. The V end was cut by 3 bases, the J end by 4 bases, with 14 bases between. Germline lookup yields CDR1 SGHDT and CDR2 YYEEEE. The CDR3 loop is CASSWESLSGANVLTF. The CDR3, as DNA: TGTGCCAGCAGCTGGGAGTCCCTGAGCGGGGCCAACGTCCTGACTTTC. Full variable domain (rest looked up from reference TRBV5-6 and TRBJ2-6): DAGVTQSPTHLIKTRGQQVTLRCSPKSGHDTVSWYQQALGQGPQFIFQYYEEEERQRGNFPDRFSGHQFPNYSSELNVNALLLGDSALYLCASSWESLSGANVLTFGAGSRLTVL.